Following are 4 T cell receptor beta chains from one sample sequenced in a study of cytomegalovirus exposure and HLA in healthy donors. PCR amplification relied on 60 Vbeta primers (plus 13 Jbeta primers). The table came from immunoSEQ multiplex PCR; TCRdb's copy has only in-frame clones and leaves some out. The sample shows some 60,000 clones, 75% to 90% of them seen only once. The sequenced sample consisted of PBMCs. The receptor set was obtained from a woman aged 40-49 years in good health and CMV-seronegative.

V and J are TRBV18 and TRBJ2-7; 10 nucleotides agree with TRBD2. The J segment lost 3 bases and the V segment lost 6 bases, leaving 5 bases of the junction unmatched. Germline V gene lookup returns CDR1 KGHSH and CDR2 LQKENI. This CDR3 is 14 amino acids long. The CDR3 bases are TGTGCCAGCTCCTTAGCGGGAGGAATCTACGAGCAGTACTTC. Its translation is CASSLAGGIYEQYF.

The V gene is TRBV5-1, the J gene TRBJ2-3; a weak D match, TRBD2 (5 bases). The CDR3 spans 14 residues. Looked up from germline, CDR1 is SGHRS and CDR2 is YFSETQ. V lost 4 bases to trimming and J lost 3 bases, with 12 bases between them. CDR3 loop: CASSPGLPTDTQYF. The CDR3 coding sequence is TGCGCCAGCAGCCCCGGACTTCCTACAGATACGCAGTATTTT.

This sequence joins TRBV10-1 and TRBJ2-2; D not certain. Trimming stripped 4 bases from V and 2 bases from J, with 11 bases between. Germline assignment: CDR1 WNHNN and CDR2 SYGVQD (reference sequence). There are 15 residues in the CDR3. The CDR3 sequence is CASSGSTLNTGELFF. CDR3 in DNA: TGCGCCAGCAGTGGGTCGACTCTAAACACCGGGGAGCTGTTTTTT.

V gene TRBV6-1 combines with J gene TRBJ2-1, with 8 nucleotides matching TRBD1. With 7 bases clipped from V and 8 bases from J, the junction kept 7 bases outside the gene matches. In germline, CDR1 is MNHNS, CDR2 SASEGT. The length of the CDR3 is 13 residues. In DNA, the CDR3 is TGTGCCAGCACCACCGGACAGGGCGATGAGCAGTTCTTC. Translation: CASTTGQGDEQFF.